The clone carrying this T cell receptor beta chain showed up many times. The cohort comprised adults aged roughly 18 to 95 years residing in about two dozen US areas. Clinical history as reported by participants underpinned cohort assignment. This sample is part of a study of blood T cell repertoires in COVID-19. Study details: Sites in the United States, Italy and Spain provided acute and convalescent COVID-19 samples. Sources were T cells, B-cell-depleted T cells, or PBMCs; the material itself was cDNA or gDNA.

The repertoire was sequenced with immunoSEQ multiplex PCR; TCRdb's copy has only in-frame clones and lacks some. This repertoire shows about 440,000 clones, less than 95% found once; its top ten account for 0.6%. The sample was PBMCs or T cells enriched from blood (not recorded which). The TCR comes from a man aged 18 to 35 who had recovered from COVID-19.

The CDR3 loop reads CAGRQVTDTQYF. In DNA form, the CDR3 reads TGTGCCGGGCGACAGGTCACAGATACGCAGTATTTT. The V call is TRBV5-8, the J call TRBJ2-3, with D possibly being TRBD1 (6 bases). CDR1 and CDR2 (germline): SGHTS, YDEGEE. The germline V and J ends were trimmed by 10 bases and 2 bases, with 11 bases remaining between them. The CDR3 loop spans 12 amino acids.